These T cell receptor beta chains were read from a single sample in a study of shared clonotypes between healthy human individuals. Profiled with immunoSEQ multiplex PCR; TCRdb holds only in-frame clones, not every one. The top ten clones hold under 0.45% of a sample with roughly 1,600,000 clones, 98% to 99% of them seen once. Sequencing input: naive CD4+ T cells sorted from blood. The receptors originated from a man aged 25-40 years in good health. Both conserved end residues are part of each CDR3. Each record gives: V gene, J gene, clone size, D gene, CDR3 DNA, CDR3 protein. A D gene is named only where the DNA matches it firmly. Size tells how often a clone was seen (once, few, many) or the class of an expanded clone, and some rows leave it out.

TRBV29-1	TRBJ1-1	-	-	TGCAGCGCCCGGAACACTGAAGCTTTCTTT	CSARNTEAFF
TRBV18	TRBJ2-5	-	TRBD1	TGTGCCAGCTCTCCCGACAGGGCCCAAGAGACCCAGTACTTC	CASSPDRAQETQYF
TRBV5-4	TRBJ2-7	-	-	TGTGCCAGCAGCTTACGTAGCGCGACCTACGAGCAGTACTTC	CASSLRSATYEQYF
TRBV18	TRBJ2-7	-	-	TGTGCCAGCTCACCGAGGCGGAGTTCCAATCGTGGCGAGCAGTACTTC	CASSPRRSSNRGEQYF
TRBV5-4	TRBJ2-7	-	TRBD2	TGTGCCAGCATGGTGATCGGACTAGGCAACGAGCAGTACTTC	CASMVIGLGNEQYF
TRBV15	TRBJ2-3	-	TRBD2	TGTGCCACCAGCAGAGCGGGTCTGGCGGGAGGCACAGATACGCAGTATTTT	CATSRAGLAGGTDTQYF
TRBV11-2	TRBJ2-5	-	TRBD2	TGTGCCAGCAGCGCCGGGAGGCTAGCGAAAAAAGAGACCCAGTACTTC	CASSAGRLAKKETQYF
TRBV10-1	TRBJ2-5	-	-	TGCGCCACTCAAACCGGGTCGGGGACCCAGTACTTC	CATQTGSGTQYF
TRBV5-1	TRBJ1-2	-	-	TGCGCCAGCGCCGAGGACACCGGGACAAAGAATGTCTATGGCTACACCTTC	CASAEDTGTKNVYGYTF
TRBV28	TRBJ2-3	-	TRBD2	TGTGCCAGCAGTTTCATAGCGGGAGTTGATACGCAGTATTTT	CASSFIAGVDTQYF
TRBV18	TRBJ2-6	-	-	TGTGCCAGCTCACCATTAGGGACTGGGGCCAACGTCCTGACTTTC	CASSPLGTGANVLTF
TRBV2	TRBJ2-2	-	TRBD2	TGTGCCAGCAGTGAAGTGGGACTAGCGTCCGGGGAGCTGTTTTTT	CASSEVGLASGELFF
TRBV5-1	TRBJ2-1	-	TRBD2	TGCGCCAGCAGCGTATCTAGCGGGAGGGCCAATGAGCAGTTCTTC	CASSVSSGRANEQFF
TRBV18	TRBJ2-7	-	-	TGTGCCAGCTCACCAGGGCCGGGGCTCAACGAGCAGTACTTC	CASSPGPGLNEQYF
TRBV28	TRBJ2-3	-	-	TGTGCCAGCAGTATCTCCGCGGGTCATACGCAGTATTTT	CASSISAGHTQYF
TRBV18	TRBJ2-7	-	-	TGTGCCAGCTCCCCCATTCGGGACGAGCAGTACTTC	CASSPIRDEQYF
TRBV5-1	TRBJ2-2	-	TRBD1	TGCGCCAGCAGCTTGGAGGGACAGGGGGCGCGGGAAACCGGGGAGCTGTTTTTT	CASSLEGQGARETGELFF
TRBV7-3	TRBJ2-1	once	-	TGTGCCAGCAGGGCCCTAGGTGTGGGAGGACAGAATGAGCAGTTCTTC	CASRALGVGGQNEQFF
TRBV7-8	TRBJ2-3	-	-	TGTGCCAGCACCCTCTCACCCGGCCGCACAGATACGCAGTATTTT	CASTLSPGRTDTQYF
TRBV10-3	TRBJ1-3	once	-	TGTGCCATCAGTGAACCAGGACGGACTGGAAACACCATATATTTT	CAISEPGRTGNTIYF
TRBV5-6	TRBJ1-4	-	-	TGTGCCAGCAGCTTGGTGGTCGAGCGGAATGAAAAACTGTTTTTT	CASSLVVERNEKLFF
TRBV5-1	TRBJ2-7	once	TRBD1	TGCGCCAGCAGCTTGGGGACAGGGCGGGACGAGCAGTACTTC	CASSLGTGRDEQYF
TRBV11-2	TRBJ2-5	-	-	TGTGCCAGCAGCTTAGATCTCCCTGGGAGTGCGGAGACCCAGTACTTC	CASSLDLPGSAETQYF
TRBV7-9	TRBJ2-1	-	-	TGTGCCAGCTTTGGGGGCGGGAGCTCCTACAATGAGCAGTTCTTC	CASFGGGSSYNEQFF
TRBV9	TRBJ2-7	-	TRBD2	TGTGCCAGCAGCGTAGCGAGCGGGAGGACCTACGAGCAGTACTTC	CASSVASGRTYEQYF
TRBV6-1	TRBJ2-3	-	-	TGTGCCAGCAGGTCTACTAGGGCCCCCACAGATACGCAGTATTTT	CASRSTRAPTDTQYF
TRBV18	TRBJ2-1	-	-	TGTGCCAGCTCACTTACCCGGGTAGCCGATGAGCAGTTCTTC	CASSLTRVADEQFF
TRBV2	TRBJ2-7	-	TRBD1	TGTGCCACCACCCCAGAGACAGGGGCGTACGAGCAGTACTTC	CATTPETGAYEQYF
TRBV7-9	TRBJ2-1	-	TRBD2	TGTGCCAGCCGGGGACTAGTGGTCTGGGATGAGCAGTTCTTC	CASRGLVVWDEQFF
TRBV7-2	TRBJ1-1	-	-	TGTGCCAGCAGCTCGGTCCTGAACACTGAAGCTTTCTTT	CASSSVLNTEAFF
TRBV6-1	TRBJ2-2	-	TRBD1	TGTGCCAGCAGAGGGACAGCGAACACCGGGGAGCTGTTTTTT	CASRGTANTGELFF
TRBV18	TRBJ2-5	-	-	TGTGCCAGCTCACATACAGGTGGCGGGCAAGAGACCCAGTACTTC	CASSHTGGGQETQYF
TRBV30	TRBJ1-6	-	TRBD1	TGTGCCTGGACGGACAGGGGGCTTTCACCCCTCCACTTT	CAWTDRGLSPLHF
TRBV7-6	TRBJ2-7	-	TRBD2	TGTGCCAGCAGCTTAGGCGCGGGGGGATTTTCCTACGAGCAGTACTTC	CASSLGAGGFSYEQYF
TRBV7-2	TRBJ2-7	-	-	TGTGCCAGCAGCTTAGCGTGGAGGGAGCAGTACTTC	CASSLAWREQYF